The clone carrying this T cell receptor (beta chain) was counted between two and nine times. Its antigen is not known. One end of the junction fails to match germline, which may point to a read error. CDR3 length equals 13 residues. Germline V lookup: CDR1 SGHAT, CDR2 FQNNGV. MiXCR, applied by TCRdb to the RACE reads, yields one record per CDR3 protein. Of over 70,000 distinct CDR3 sequences in the sample, around 10% were seen once. The sample is drawn from a study of human T cells and chemical hapten exposure. Turning to the study itself: The patients, most of them female, presented with alopecia areata, totalis or universalis.

Time point meaning: patch test 2, 6 weeks after DPC sensitization. Documented treatment: therapeutic diphenylcyclopropenone sensitization with weekly scalp DPC. Suited to DPC and affected by alopecia, the donors ranged from 18 to 70 years old. Study results and caveats: Patch test score was positively correlated with the counts of PT1 expanded TCRs.

The source of this sequence is a man between 18 and 35 years old with alopecia areata. Some clones in this sample may be carry-over from other donors' samples. The genes are TRBV11-2 and TRBJ1-1; 9 nucleotides line up with TRBD1. Sequenced here: whole blood, sampled in connection with sensitization to the hapten diphenylcyclopropenone (DPC). CDR3 in DNA: TGTGCCAGCAGTTTAGCGACAGGGGGACTAGCTTTCTTT. Amino acids: CASSLATGGLAFF.